This TCR beta chain was retrieved from a study of tumor-infiltrating lymphocytes in primary liver carcinoma. Broader study findings: Tumor region pairs showed greater overlap than either tumor-adjacent or tumor-blood pairs did. Tumors and blood were compared for top-250-clone fraction, and tumors had the significantly higher value (p = 0.039).

TCR beta cDNA was made from around 520 ng total RNA with a constant-region primer. It was through three nested multiplex PCR rounds of slightly modified ARM-PCR that TCR beta libraries arose. Two initial PCR rounds of about 9 cycles each paired TRBV1-TRBV30 forward primers with a C-beta reverse primer. TCRdb independently ran MiXCR on the multiplex PCR reads; one entry per CDR3 protein. The table includes 85,000 to 100,000 distinct CDR3 sequences, about 73% detected once. This CDR3 is built from 16 residues. In germline, CDR1 is SGHAT, CDR2 FQNNGV. DNA and RNA were both co-extracted from about 20-30 mg of bulk tissue that had not been sorted. Regarding this clonotype: Its target is unknown. The junction differs from germline at one of its ends, possibly a read error.

The receptor's source is a middle-aged man with primary liver carcinoma and hepatitis B virus infection. Sequencing was performed on tumor-adjacent normal liver tissue. The genes are TRBV11-2 and TRBJ2-4; D may match TRBD1 or TRBD2 (5 bases each). CDR3 nucleotides: TGTGCCAGCAGCCATTCGGCCCTCGGGGCCAAGAACATTCGGTACTTC. Translating gives CASSHSALGAKNIRYF.